Here is one TCR beta chain with its context. Its antigen is as yet unknown. TCRdb's table, derived via immunoSEQ multiplex PCR, lists solely in-frame clones and lacks some. The sample shows about 94,000 clones, 89% of them seen only once. This sample was taken from a study of a mutant IDH1 vaccine in newly diagnosed glioma. The overall study: At week 35 came visit V12, and visit V13 followed at week 47.

Trimming took off 0 bases at V and 4 bases at J, with 16 bases between the two ends. The CDR3 extends over 16 amino acids. CDR1 and CDR2 from the germline V gene are MNHEY and SVGAGI. Study-wide findings and caveats: Top peripheral T cell clonotype shifts appeared unrelated to pseudoprogression.

Time point described: week 47, end of study. What each vaccine dose contained was 300 ug of mutant IDH1 20-mer peptide, accompanied by topical imiquimod. Material: PBMCs, obtained from a glioma patient whose treatment included an IDH1 peptide vaccine. The V and J genes are TRBV6-5 and TRBJ2-7; D is tentatively TRBD1 or TRBD2 (5 bases each). The receptor's source is a woman between 45 and 65 years old with glioma. The CDR3 nucleotides are TGTGCCAGCAGTTACTCCGGGACGGCCTTGGTATACGAGCAGTACTTC. This codes for CASSYSGTALVYEQYF.